Listed below are T cell receptor beta chains from one sample, sequenced in a study of T cells in Graves' hyperthyroidism and ophthalmopathy. TCRdb processed the multiplex PCR reads anew with MiXCR; each CDR3 protein has one entry. The data hold 500,000 or so distinct CDR3 sequences, with roughly a sixth observed a single time. Material: blood. All receptors derive from a woman aged 25 to 39 with Graves' ophthalmopathy. Each CDR3 is given with its conserved first and last residue. A D gene is named only where the DNA matches it firmly. Clone size is given for some rows only: seen once, a few or many times, or a class if the clone is expanded.

size: many
J: TRBJ2-5
V: TRBV3-1
D: TRBD1
DNA: TGTGCCAGCAGTGACAGGGGGAAGGAGACCCAGTACTTC
CDR3: CASSDRGKETQYF

size: many
J: TRBJ2-1
V: TRBV7-8
D: TRBD2
DNA: TGTGCCAGCATCCGACTAGCGGGAGGTTCCTACAATGAGCAGTTCTTC
CDR3: CASIRLAGGSYNEQFF

size: -
J: TRBJ2-7
V: TRBV29-1
D: TRBD2
DNA: TGCAGCGCCTCGGGACTAGATCTCTACGAGCAGTACTTC
CDR3: CSASGLDLYEQYF

size: -
J: TRBJ2-3
V: TRBV7-2
D: TRBD2
DNA: TGTGCCAGCAGCTCCCGGACTAGCGGGAGGGGGTCGGTTAGCACAGATACGCAGTATTTT
CDR3: CASSSRTSGRGSVSTDTQYF

size: many
J: TRBJ2-3
V: TRBV20-1
D: TRBD2
DNA: TGCAGTGCTACATACCGACTAGCGGGAGAGGATACGCAGTATTTT
CDR3: CSATYRLAGEDTQYF

size: many
J: TRBJ1-2
V: TRBV7-3
D: -
DNA: TGTGCCAGCAGCTCCGGCTCTACGAACTATGGCTACACCTTC
CDR3: CASSSGSTNYGYTF

size: many
J: TRBJ2-5
V: TRBV28
D: TRBD1
DNA: TGTGCCAGCAGCTATGGGACAGGGGGATTCCAAGAGACCCAGTACTTC
CDR3: CASSYGTGGFQETQYF

size: few
J: TRBJ1-4
V: TRBV9
D: -
DNA: TGTGCCAGCAGCGTATCAGGCCGGGTGGGAGTTTTTGAAAAACTGTTTTTT
CDR3: CASSVSGRVGVFEKLFF

size: -
J: TRBJ2-7
V: TRBV18
D: TRBD2
DNA: TGTGCCAGCTCACTCACTAGCGGAAAGTACGAGCAGTACTTC
CDR3: CASSLTSGKYEQYF

size: many
J: TRBJ2-1
V: TRBV7-2
D: TRBD2
DNA: TGTGCCAGCAGCTCACTAAGACTAGCGGGTATTAATGAGCAGTTCTTC
CDR3: CASSSLRLAGINEQFF

size: many
J: TRBJ2-7
V: TRBV6-2/TRBV6-3
D: TRBD2
DNA: TGTGCCAGCACCAAGGGACAGTTTAGCGGGAGTCCCCGCTACGAGCAGTACTTC
CDR3: CASTKGQFSGSPRYEQYF

size: few
J: TRBJ1-2
V: TRBV30
D: -
DNA: TGTGCCTGGGGAAAAGCAGGGCGGGGAGGCTACACCTTC
CDR3: CAWGKAGRGGYTF

size: many
J: TRBJ2-1
V: TRBV18
D: -
DNA: TGTGCCAGCTCACCACCGGGGGGCTATTCCCACAATGAGCAGTTCTTC
CDR3: CASSPPGGYSHNEQFF

size: -
J: TRBJ2-5
V: TRBV5-5
D: -
DNA: TGTGCCAGCAGCTTCGGGGCCCTCGGGACCCAGTACTTC
CDR3: CASSFGALGTQYF

size: -
J: TRBJ2-3
V: TRBV24-1
D: -
DNA: TGTGCCACAGGGGACCGGACAGATACGCAGTATTTT
CDR3: CATGDRTDTQYF

size: many
J: TRBJ2-3
V: TRBV7-6
D: -
DNA: TGTGCCAGCAGCTTAGCGCGAGAGGGGGGCAGCACAGATACGCAGTATTTT
CDR3: CASSLAREGGSTDTQYF

size: many
J: TRBJ1-5
V: TRBV30
D: -
DNA: TGTGCCTGGAGTGTTGGTCAGGGTGTTCAGCCCCAGCATTTT
CDR3: CAWSVGQGVQPQHF

size: -
J: TRBJ2-7
V: TRBV20-1
D: TRBD1
DNA: TGCAGTGCGGGCCGGGGACAGGATTACTACGAGCAGTACTTC
CDR3: CSAGRGQDYYEQYF

size: -
J: TRBJ2-5
V: TRBV6-1
D: -
DNA: TGTGCCAGCATCATGGGGCAGGCCCAAGAGACCCAGTACTTC
CDR3: CASIMGQAQETQYF

size: -
J: TRBJ1-2
V: TRBV7-2
D: -
DNA: TGTGCCAGCAGCTTTTGGAGCCTGGGTGCGAACTATGGCTACACCTTC
CDR3: CASSFWSLGANYGYTF

size: -
J: TRBJ2-7
V: TRBV28
D: -
DNA: TGTGCCAGCAGTTTCAATGGGCAGGGTTACGAGCAGTACTTC
CDR3: CASSFNGQGYEQYF

size: few
J: TRBJ2-3
V: TRBV4-3
D: TRBD1
DNA: TGCGCCAGCAGCCAAACGCCCGTCGCAGGGGGCACGGCAGATACGCAGTATTTT
CDR3: CASSQTPVAGGTADTQYF

size: many
J: TRBJ2-7
V: TRBV6-1
D: TRBD1
DNA: TGTGCCAGCAGGAGAGACAGGGTGGACGAGCAGTACTTC
CDR3: CASRRDRVDEQYF

size: -
J: TRBJ1-6
V: TRBV27
D: -
DNA: TGTGCCAGCGGAACTAGGGAGGGCCATTCACCCCTCCACTTT
CDR3: CASGTREGHSPLHF

size: -
J: TRBJ2-3
V: TRBV19
D: -
DNA: TGTGCCAGTAGTGCTGGACGAGTCACAGATACGCAGTATTTT
CDR3: CASSAGRVTDTQYF

size: -
J: TRBJ1-5
V: TRBV12-3/TRBV12-4
D: -
DNA: TGTGCCACCTCCGGGGGCAATCAGCCCCAGCATTTT
CDR3: CATSGGNQPQHF

size: many
J: TRBJ2-1
V: TRBV28
D: -
DNA: TGTGCCAGTAGAGATTTAGAGCAGTTCTTC
CDR3: CASRDLEQFF

size: many
J: TRBJ2-1
V: TRBV20-1
D: -
DNA: TGCAGTGCTAGAGATGTGGCTACCTACAATGAGCAGTTCTTC
CDR3: CSARDVATYNEQFF

size: -
J: TRBJ2-1
V: TRBV6-2/TRBV6-3
D: TRBD2
DNA: TGTGCCAGCAGCGCGACTAGCCGGACTAACAATGAGCAGTTCTTC
CDR3: CASSATSRTNNEQFF

size: many
J: TRBJ2-7
V: TRBV20-1
D: -
DNA: TGCAGTGCTAGAGATCCTGGGCCTTCCGAGCAGTACTTC
CDR3: CSARDPGPSEQYF

size: many
J: TRBJ2-7
V: TRBV7-2
D: -
DNA: TGTGCCAGCAGCCCAGAGAGCGGCTACGAGCAGTACTTC
CDR3: CASSPESGYEQYF

size: few
J: TRBJ2-2
V: TRBV25-1
D: TRBD1
DNA: TGTGCCAGCAGTGCCTGGACAGGGTGGGGCACCGGGGAGCTGTTTTTT
CDR3: CASSAWTGWGTGELFF

size: few
J: TRBJ1-5
V: TRBV5-6
D: -
DNA: TGTGCCAGCAGCTTGGTGACAAGCAATCAGCCCCAGCATTTT
CDR3: CASSLVTSNQPQHF

size: many
J: TRBJ2-2
V: TRBV12-3/TRBV12-4
D: -
DNA: TGTGCCAGCAGTTTACTCGGTGGCGGGGAGCTGTTTTTT
CDR3: CASSLLGGGELFF

size: -
J: TRBJ2-7
V: TRBV7-9
D: TRBD1
DNA: TGTGCCAGCAGCACTAGGGGGCAGCGAAACTACGAGCAGTACTTC
CDR3: CASSTRGQRNYEQYF

size: many
J: TRBJ2-3
V: TRBV11-2
D: -
DNA: TGTGCCAGCAGCCGCTCCCCCACCACAGATACGCAGTATTTT
CDR3: CASSRSPTTDTQYF

size: -
J: TRBJ2-3
V: TRBV18
D: -
DNA: TGTGCCAGCTCACCCCTGGGTCCGAGAGCCCCTAGCACAGATACGCAGTATTTT
CDR3: CASSPLGPRAPSTDTQYF

size: few
J: TRBJ1-1
V: TRBV20-1
D: -
DNA: TGCAGTGCTAGAGAAAAGGGCAGGGCTAACATGAACACTGAAGCTTTCTTT
CDR3: CSAREKGRANMNTEAFF

size: -
J: TRBJ1-5
V: TRBV28
D: -
DNA: TGTGCCAGCATGGAAGGGGTCGGGTATCAGCCCCAGCATTTT
CDR3: CASMEGVGYQPQHF

size: -
J: TRBJ1-4
V: TRBV28
D: -
DNA: TGTGCCAGCAGTCTAATCCTCGGACAATCAACTAATGAAAAACTGTTTTTT
CDR3: CASSLILGQSTNEKLFF

size: many
J: TRBJ1-1
V: TRBV4-1
D: -
DNA: TGCGCCAGCAGCCAAGGTTGGGCCGAAGCTTTCTTT
CDR3: CASSQGWAEAFF

size: many
J: TRBJ2-1
V: TRBV6-2/TRBV6-3
D: TRBD2
DNA: TGTGCCAGCAGTCCCTTTGGCGGCCCTAGCGGGAGAAACAATGAGCAGTTCTTC
CDR3: CASSPFGGPSGRNNEQFF

size: many
J: TRBJ2-1
V: TRBV6-5
D: -
DNA: TGTGCCAGCAGTTACTCGAGTACTAGGAGTGGCAATGAGCAGTTCTTC
CDR3: CASSYSSTRSGNEQFF

size: many
J: TRBJ1-1
V: TRBV5-1
D: -
DNA: TGCGCCAGCAGCTTGGACGGGACGGGACAAACTGAAGCTTTCTTT
CDR3: CASSLDGTGQTEAFF

size: -
J: TRBJ2-6
V: TRBV11-2
D: -
DNA: TGTGCCAGCAGCTCAAAAAGGGCGGCTGGGGCCAACGTCCTGACTTTC
CDR3: CASSSKRAAGANVLTF

size: many
J: TRBJ1-1
V: TRBV11-3
D: TRBD1
DNA: TGTGCCAGCAGCTCAGGGGGTATCGACACTGAAGCTTTCTTT
CDR3: CASSSGGIDTEAFF

size: few
J: TRBJ2-1
V: TRBV29-1
D: TRBD2
DNA: TGCAGCGTTTCTAGCGGGACTACCTACAATGAGCAGTTCTTC
CDR3: CSVSSGTTYNEQFF

size: few
J: TRBJ2-5
V: TRBV7-2
D: -
DNA: TGTGCCAGCAGCCCCCCCGGGGGCGTAAACTTTGGGGGAGAGACCCAGTACTTC
CDR3: CASSPPGGVNFGGETQYF

size: -
J: TRBJ2-7
V: TRBV7-6
D: -
DNA: TGTGCCAGCAGTTTAGACAAGCCCTACGAGCAGTACTTC
CDR3: CASSLDKPYEQYF

size: few
J: TRBJ2-1
V: TRBV4-2
D: -
DNA: TGTGCCAGCAGCCAGTATAGCGTGGGCAATGAGCAGTTCTTC
CDR3: CASSQYSVGNEQFF

size: -
J: TRBJ2-2
V: TRBV19
D: -
DNA: TGTGCCAGTAGTATGTGGCAGGGTCTTACCGGGGAGCTGTTTTTT
CDR3: CASSMWQGLTGELFF

size: many
J: TRBJ1-2
V: TRBV11-2
D: -
DNA: TGTGCCAGCAGCTTAGGATTGGGGGTCTATGGCTACACCTTC
CDR3: CASSLGLGVYGYTF

size: -
J: TRBJ2-7
V: TRBV20-1
D: TRBD1
DNA: TGCAGTGCTAGATACGACAGGGGTTCCCACGAGCAGTACTTC
CDR3: CSARYDRGSHEQYF